The 17 T cell receptor beta chains below all came from one sample that was sequenced in a study of T cell responses to AZD1222 COVID-19 vaccine (dated by TCRdb to the early 2020s). The time point label, as the study defines it: about 28 days (+/-7) after the second vaccine dose. Receptor amplification or capture employed the immunoSEQ multiplex PCR assay. The source is immuneACCESS, and TCRdb retained only in-frame sequences with V and J called. Part of the clones is not carried over; for the studies checked, unresolved V genes explain less than half of this, and the remainder is unexplained. The sample includes under 70,000 clones, with nearly 80% observed a single time. The ten biggest clones cover 4.5% to 5% of the sample. This sample comprised peripheral blood, obtained 28 days after the second AZD1222 dose. The receptors were gathered from an adult who received the AZD1222 COVID-19 vaccine.

This rearrangement joins TRBV2 to TRBJ2-1; a possible D gene is TRBD1 (5 bases). Germline lookup yields CDR1 SNHLY and CDR2 FYNNEI. Trimming pared 1 base from V and 7 bases from J, leaving 11 bases between. The CDR3 contains 14 residues. CDR3 protein: CASSEGGLENEQFF. The CDR3 nucleotides read TGTGCCAGCAGTGAAGGGGGCTTGGAGAATGAGCAGTTCTTC.

This clone was recorded a few times. This chain links TRBV20-1 with TRBJ1-2; TRBD1 is a possible D gene (5 bases). The ends were cut back, 3 bases at V and 5 bases at J, with 13 bases in the middle. There are 13 residues in the CDR3. Germline V lookup: CDR1 DFQATT, CDR2 SNEGSKA (reference sequence). CDR3 loop: CSASSWGVYGYTF. The CDR3 DNA follows: TGCAGTGCTAGTAGTTGGGGGGTGTATGGCTACACCTTC.

Only a few counts were recorded for this clone. J is TRBJ1-2 and V is TRBV10-1; 11 nucleotides align to TRBD1. Per the germline V gene, CDR1 is WNHNN and CDR2 is SYGVQD (reference sequence). This CDR3 has 16 residues. J gave up 6 bases and V 2 bases, and 8 bases lay outside the gene matches. CDR3 nucleotides: TGCGCCAGCAGTGAGACTCGGACAGGGGGCTTAAATGGCTACACCTTC. Amino acid sequence: CASSETRTGGLNGYTF.

The chain couples TRBV5-1 to TRBJ1-6, with D tentatively TRBD1 (6 bases). Germline V CDR1 and CDR2: SGHRS, YFSETQ. CDR3 length: 15 residues. V was trimmed by 3 bases and J by 7 bases, leaving 14 bases between them. CDR3 loop: CASSYDRSPNSPLHF. CDR3 nucleotides: TGCGCCAGCAGCTACGACAGGTCTCCAAATTCACCCCTCCACTTT. Full variable domain (remainder filled in from reference TRBV5-1 and TRBJ1-6): KAGVTQTPRYLIKTRGQQVTLSCSPISGHRSVSWYQQTPGQGLQFLFEYFSETQRNKGNFPGRFSGRQFSNSRSEMNVSTLELGDSALYLCASSYDRSPNSPLHFGNGTRLTVT.

The chain links TRBV28 to TRBJ1-1, with D unclear. The CDR3 extends over 11 amino acids. CDR1 and CDR2 (germline): MDHEN, SYDVKM. The V gene lost 3 bases and the J gene lost 9 bases, with 8 bases spanning the gap. CDR3 region: CASSFKQQAFF. DNA for the CDR3: TGTGCCAGCAGTTTTAAGCAGCAAGCTTTCTTT.

The CDR3 loop is CASSSTGQSRETQYF. The CDR3 region has the DNA TGTGCCAGCAGTTCAACAGGACAGTCCCGGGAGACCCAGTACTTC. The V and J genes are TRBV6-5 and TRBJ2-5; a possible D gene is TRBD1 (6 bases). V lost 4 bases, J lost 5 bases, and 17 bases lay in between. This CDR3 is built from 15 residues. CDR1 and CDR2 (germline): MNHEY, SVGAGI.

V gene TRBV28 combines with J gene TRBJ2-1; the match to TRBD2 covers 13 bases. The CDR3 is 15 residues long. Losses at the gene ends were 5 bases for V and 8 bases for J; bases not matched to a gene: 6. Germline lookup yields CDR1 MDHEN and CDR2 SYDVKM. The CDR3 nucleotides read TGTGCCAGCAGTCCTCCTGGACTAGCGGGAGATGAGCAGTTCTTC. Translated: CASSPPGLAGDEQFF.

This sequence joins TRBV7-6 and TRBJ1-3; the D gene is possibly TRBD1 (6 bases). This CDR3 is built from 14 residues. Trimming shortened V by 8 bases and J by 0 bases, and 11 bases separated the two germline ends. Per germline, CDR1 SGHVS and CDR2 FNYEAQ. CDR3 DNA sequence: TGTGCCAGCGCAGGGGTAAACTCTGGAAACACCATATATTTT. It encodes CASAGVNSGNTIYF.

The J gene is TRBJ1-1, the V gene TRBV11-2; possibly TRBD1 for D (5 bases). The CDR3 totals 13 residues. The ends were cut back, 2 bases at V and 4 bases at J, with 8 bases in the middle. From germline, CDR1 is SGHAT and CDR2 FQNNGV. Here the CDR3 DNA reads TGTGCCAGCAGCTTACAGGGCGGCACTGAAGCTTTCTTT. This codes for CASSLQGGTEAFF.

V gene TRBV6-2 or TRBV6-3 combines with J gene TRBJ1-5; D call uncertain. Germline CDR1 MNHEY, CDR2 SVGEGT. This CDR3 comprises 12 residues. V gave up 4 bases and J gave up 3 bases, with 4 bases separating them. CDR3: CASSSLNQPQHF. The CDR3 bases are TGTGCCAGCAGTTCTCTCAATCAGCCCCAGCATTTT.

The CDR3 bases are TGCGCCAGCAGCCTGCTTAGCGTGGATACGCAGTATTTT. Translated, it gives CASSLLSVDTQYF. The V gene is TRBV5-1, the J gene TRBJ2-3; possibly TRBD2 for D (5 bases). Trimming cost V 4 bases and J 6 bases, with 12 bases left between them. In germline, CDR1 is SGHRS, CDR2 YFSETQ. This CDR3 is 13 amino acids long.

The genes are TRBV6-5 and TRBJ1-2; 8 nucleotides match TRBD1. CDR3 length: 16 residues. Germline lookup yields CDR1 MNHEY and CDR2 SVGAGI. The ends lost 2 bases at V and 0 bases at J; junction bases unmatched: 5. DNA of the CDR3: TGTGCCAGCAGTTACGGGTCAGGGGGCCCTAACTATGGCTACACCTTC. Protein: CASSYGSGGPNYGYTF.

This rearrangement joins TRBV2 to TRBJ2-2; 10 bases align to TRBD2. CDR1 SNHLY and CDR2 FYNNEI come from the germline V gene. The CDR3 consists of 18 residues. J lost 4 bases, V lost 5 bases, and 13 bases had no gene match. DNA for the CDR3: TGTGCCAGCAGTCTTGTCAGGCTAGCGGGAGAGGGCACCGGGGAGCTGTTTTTT. Amino acid sequence: CASSLVRLAGEGTGELFF. Based on the CDR3 plus reference TRBV2 and TRBJ2-2, the full variable domain is EPEVTQTPSHQVTQMGQEVILRCVPISNHLYFYWYRQILGQKVEFLVSFYNNEISEKSEIFDDQFSVERPDGSNFTLKIRSTKLEDSAMYFCASSLVRLAGEGTGELFFGEGSRLTVL.

The genes are TRBV5-8 and TRBJ2-3; D is uncertain. The CDR3 extends over 12 amino acids. CDR1 SGHTS and CDR2 YDEGEE come from the germline V gene. V dropped 5 bases and J dropped 6 bases, with 10 bases sitting between them. CDR3 protein: CASREDWDTQYF. CDR3 DNA sequence: TGTGCCAGCAGAGAGGATTGGGATACGCAGTATTTT.

The V and J genes are TRBV19 and TRBJ1-1; D is uncertain. The CDR3 consists of 13 residues. CDR1 and CDR2 (germline): LNHDA, SQIVND (reference sequence). V was trimmed by 5 bases and J by 0 bases, leaving 7 bases between them. CDR3: CASSPPMNTEAFF. DNA of the CDR3: TGTGCCAGTAGTCCCCCCATGAACACTGAAGCTTTCTTT. Using reference TRBV19 and TRBJ1-1 for the parts outside the CDR3, the full variable domain is DGGITQSPKYLFRKEGQNVTLSCEQNLNHDAMYWYRQDPGQGLRLIYYSQIVNDFQKGDIAEGYSVSREKKESFPLTVTSAQKNPTAFYLCASSPPMNTEAFFGQGTRLTVV.

This rearrangement joins TRBV6-5 to TRBJ2-1; TRBD1 matches 11 bases. The germline V gene encodes CDR1 MNHEY and CDR2 SVGAGI. The trim removed 7 bases at V and 3 bases at J, leaving 5 bases unmatched. This CDR3 is 15 amino acids long. The CDR3 here is CASNLDRGHYNEQFF. The CDR3 coding sequence is TGTGCCAGCAACTTGGACAGGGGGCACTACAATGAGCAGTTCTTC.

The chain links TRBV11-2 to TRBJ1-1; no definite D call. V was cut by 5 bases and J by 7 bases, with 8 bases left in between. The CDR3 has 11 amino acids. Germline CDR1 reads SGHAT; CDR2 reads FQNNGV. DNA of the CDR3: TGTGCCAGCAGCCTCCAGTTTGAAGCTTTCTTT. As protein: CASSLQFEAFF.